The 20 T cell receptor beta chains listed next were all sequenced from one sample in a study of blood T cell repertoires in COVID-19. Using immunoSEQ multiplex PCR, the repertoire was profiled, and TCRdb retains in-frame clones only, with some absent. The sample shows approximately 300,000 clones, 70% to 90% of them seen only once. The sample consisted of PBMCs or T cells enriched from blood (not recorded which). All receptors come from a woman under 30 who had recovered from COVID-19.

The chain couples TRBV2 to TRBJ2-1; no firm D call. CDR1 is SNHLY, CDR2 FYNNEI, per germline. This CDR3 has 13 residues. V shed 5 bases and J shed 8 bases, with 13 bases lying between them. CDR3 nucleotide sequence: TGTGCCAGCAGTTACCCACCTAGTGATGAGCAGTTCTTC. Its protein product is CASSYPPSDEQFF.

This clone was counted once. The chain uses TRBV19 and TRBJ2-7; D is perhaps TRBD1 (6 bases). The CDR3 is 14 amino acids. CDR1 LNHDA and CDR2 SQIVND come from the germline V gene (reference sequence). The V end was cut by 4 bases, the J end by 1 base, with 11 bases between. In nucleotides, the CDR3 is TGTGCCAGTAGTAACAGGGAGAGATCCTACGAGCAGTACTTC. This gives the protein CASSNRERSYEQYF.

This clone was seen a few times. The V call is TRBV18, the J call TRBJ2-2; a possible D gene is TRBD1 (6 bases). The V and J ends lost 3 bases and 5 bases respectively, with 13 bases between them. Germline CDR1 is KGHSH and CDR2 is LQKENI. The CDR3 covers 15 residues. Written as DNA, the CDR3 is TGTGCCAGCTCACCGACCGGTCAGGGGACCGGGGAGCTGTTTTTT. Protein sequence: CASSPTGQGTGELFF.

The chain employs TRBV3-1 (or the pseudogene TRBV3-2) and TRBJ2-5; 9 bases fit TRBD2. V shed 0 bases and J 9 bases; nucleotides not matched to a gene: 5. Germline CDR1 reads LGHDT; CDR2 reads YNNKEL (reference sequence). The CDR3 runs 14 residues. The CDR3 region is CASSQEGTSIAQYF. CDR3 nucleotide sequence: TGTGCCAGCAGCCAAGAGGGGACTAGCATAGCCCAGTACTTC.

The chain couples TRBV18 to TRBJ2-5, with 8 bases identical to TRBD2. Trimming cost V 1 base and J 2 bases; bases outside gene matches: 9. The V gene's germline CDR1 is KGHSH and CDR2 LQKENI. This CDR3 is 17 amino acids long. CDR3 in DNA: TGTGCCAGCTCACCACACCGGCTAGCGGGCAAGCAAGAGACCCAGTACTTC. The encoded protein is CASSPHRLAGKQETQYF.

This clone was observed a handful of times. V and J are TRBV12-5 and TRBJ1-5, with 9 bases aligning to TRBD1. V lost 6 bases to trimming and J lost 3 bases; unmatched junction nucleotides: 6. The germline V gene has CDR1 LGHNT and CDR2 FRNRAP. There are 15 residues in the CDR3. The CDR3 loop reads CASGAGTGINQPQHF. The DNA of the CDR3 is TGTGCTAGTGGGGCCGGGACAGGGATCAATCAGCCCCAGCATTTT.

In this sample, this clone turned up a few times. The chain is built from TRBV3-1 (or the pseudogene TRBV3-2) and TRBJ2-2; D is perhaps TRBD1 (6 bases). The CDR3 consists of 17 residues. Germline lookup yields CDR1 LGHDT and CDR2 YNNKEL (reference sequence). Trimming left V 2 bases short and J 0 bases short, with 13 bases between. The CDR3 loop reads CASSQFMDSANTGELFF. The CDR3, as DNA: TGTGCCAGCAGCCAATTCATGGACAGCGCGAACACCGGGGAGCTGTTTTTT.

This chain connects TRBV2 to TRBJ2-5; possibly TRBD2 for D (6 bases). This CDR3 spans 14 amino acids. The germline V gene has CDR1 SNHLY and CDR2 FYNNEI. With 6 bases removed from V and 0 bases from J, the gap between germline ends came to 11 bases. The CDR3 DNA follows: TGTGCCAGCAGGAGTGGGACTTACCAAGAGACCCAGTACTTC. Protein: CASRSGTYQETQYF.

J is TRBJ2-1 and V is TRBV6-4, with a tentative D call TRBD2 (6 bases). In germline, CDR1 is MRHNA, CDR2 SNTAGT. This CDR3 has 15 residues. V was trimmed by 0 bases and J by 6 bases, leaving 12 bases between them. In nucleotides, the CDR3 is TGTGCCAGCAGTGACTCGAGCCGGGGGTTCAATGAGCAGTTCTTC. As protein: CASSDSSRGFNEQFF.

The V call is TRBV2, the J call TRBJ2-6; D gene unclear. Looked up from germline, CDR1 is SNHLY and CDR2 is FYNNEI. The ends were cut back, 6 bases at V and 2 bases at J, with 8 bases in the middle. The CDR3 extends over 14 amino acids. The CDR3 protein is CASRASAGANVLTF. The CDR3 bases are TGTGCCAGCAGGGCCTCTGCTGGGGCCAACGTCCTGACTTTC.

This clone was seen only a few times. The chain joins TRBV28 to TRBJ2-2; unclear D gene. Between the trimmed V and J ends, which lost 3 bases and 1 base, there was a span of 3 bases. CDR3 length equals 13 residues. Germline V gene data show CDR1 as MDHEN and CDR2 as SYDVKM. CDR3 amino acids: CASSFGNTGELFF. The DNA of the CDR3 is TGTGCCAGCAGTTTCGGGAACACCGGGGAGCTGTTTTTT. Together with reference TRBV28 and TRBJ2-2, the CDR3 gives the full variable domain: DVKVTQSSRYLVKRTGEKVFLECVQDMDHENMFWYRQDPGLGLRLIYFSYDVKMKEKGDIPEGYSVSREKKERFSLILESASTNQTSMYLCASSFGNTGELFFGEGSRLTVL.

This clone came up once. This chain links TRBV28 with TRBJ2-2, with D possibly being TRBD2 (5 bases). Germline CDR1 reads MDHEN; CDR2 reads SYDVKM. V was cut by 6 bases and J by 7 bases, with 9 bases left in between. This CDR3 region has 12 residues. As DNA, the CDR3 is TGTGCCAGCAGCCCTGCGGGCGGGGAGCTGTTTTTT. Translating it yields CASSPAGGELFF.

The V and J genes are TRBV6-5 and TRBJ2-7; 9 bases match TRBD1. V trimming: 10 bases; J trimming: 3 bases; junction bases outside the gene matches: 7. The CDR3 is 13 residues long. The germline V gene encodes CDR1 MNHEY and CDR2 SVGAGI. CDR3 loop: CATGSGQGYEQYF. CDR3 in DNA: TGTGCCACCGGCTCGGGACAGGGCTACGAGCAGTACTTC.

The genes are TRBV28 and TRBJ2-5; 8 bases align to TRBD2. Trimming at V came to 7 bases and at J to 5 bases, leaving 9 bases not matched to a gene. The germline CDR1 and CDR2 sequences are MDHEN and SYDVKM. This CDR3 contains 14 residues. The CDR3 spells CASKLSGGAETQYF. The DNA for the CDR3 is TGTGCCAGCAAGCTAAGCGGGGGAGCGGAGACCCAGTACTTC.

The chain carries TRBV7-9 and TRBJ1-3; D perhaps matches TRBD1 (6 bases). Trimming took 8 bases from V and 2 from J, leaving 7 bases between them. Per the germline V gene, CDR1 is SEHNR and CDR2 is FQNEAQ (reference sequence). This CDR3 is built from 12 residues. The DNA of the CDR3 is TGTGCCAGCGCAGGGGCTGGAAACACCATATATTTT. It encodes CASAGAGNTIYF.

This clone was recorded many times. The same CDR3 can be traced to other DNA sequences in this sample. The rearrangement uses TRBV6-4 and TRBJ2-1; 12 nucleotides match TRBD2. The CDR3 contains 15 residues. V lost 0 bases, J lost 6 bases, and 0 bases stayed unmatched. Germline V lookup: CDR1 MRHNA, CDR2 SNTAGT. DNA of the CDR3: TGTGCCAGCAGTGACTCGACTAGCGGGAGCAATGAGCAGTTCTTC. Its protein is CASSDSTSGSNEQFF.

The V gene is TRBV28, the J gene TRBJ2-1; D is perhaps TRBD2 (6 bases). Germline CDR1 and CDR2: MDHEN and SYDVKM. The germline V and J ends were trimmed by 1 base and 5 bases, with 15 bases remaining between them. This CDR3 has 16 amino acids. CDR3 nucleotide sequence: TGTGCCAGCAGTTTATTTAGCGGAGAATCAAACAATGAGCAGTTCTTC. Protein sequence: CASSLFSGESNNEQFF.

There are a few counts of this clone. The V gene is TRBV30, the J gene TRBJ1-2; D is possibly TRBD1 (6 bases). Trimming removed 1 base from V and 8 bases from J, with 14 bases in between. Germline V lookup: CDR1 GTSNPN, CDR2 SVGIG (reference sequence). The CDR3 covers 13 residues. CDR3 protein: CAWSGAGAAGYTF. The CDR3 nucleotides are TGTGCCTGGAGTGGGGCAGGGGCGGCGGGCTACACCTTC.

The gene calls are TRBV5-1 and TRBJ2-3, with D possibly TRBD2 on 5 matching bases. CDR1 is SGHRS, CDR2 YFSETQ, per germline. The CDR3 has 16 residues. Between the trimmed V and J ends, which lost 0 bases and 2 bases, there was a span of 13 bases. The chain's CDR3 is CASSLGASRTTDTQYF. The CDR3 DNA follows: TGCGCCAGCAGCTTGGGTGCTAGCAGAACCACAGATACGCAGTATTTT.

The genes are TRBV6-1 and TRBJ1-1; 8 bases line up with TRBD1. Germline CDR1 reads MNHNS; CDR2 reads SASEGT. CDR3 length equals 14 residues. With 5 bases clipped from V and 1 base from J, the junction kept 3 bases outside the gene matches. The CDR3 DNA follows: TGTGCCAGCAGTAAGGGACAGGCGAACACTGAAGCTTTCTTT. It is translated as CASSKGQANTEAFF.